One and the same sample provided the 14 T cell receptor beta chains below, sequenced in a study of persistence of HIV-infected CD4 T cells. Which antigens these TCRs recognize remains unknown. Sequencing used immunoSEQ version 4 in survey mode. Clones were sequenced by immunoSEQ multiplex PCR, and TCRdb holds only the in-frame ones, with some missing. The sample lists roughly 60,000 clones, more than 70% seen once, with roughly 1.7% in the top ten. Overlapping HIV-1 Gag 15-mer peptides at 0.85 to 1 ug per peptide per mL were used. Memory cells lacking CD40L and CD69 with high CD45RO were sorted. This specimen was CD4+ T cells sorted from PBMCs after roughly 17-hour stimulation, taken from a patient who received antiretroviral therapy. The receptors come from an adult man with HIV who was CMV-seropositive.

This chain joins TRBV6-4 and TRBJ2-7, with TRBD1 as a possible D gene (6 bases). The CDR3 sequence is 13 residues long. V was trimmed by 2 bases and J by 5 bases, leaving 10 bases between them. CDR1 is MRHNA, CDR2 SNTAGT, per germline. The CDR3: CASSDPRGHEQYF. The CDR3 DNA reads as TGTGCCAGCAGTGACCCCAGGGGCCACGAGCAGTACTTC.

The chain uses TRBV6-1 and TRBJ2-6, with a tentative D call TRBD1 (6 bases). Germline V gene sequence: CDR1 MNHNS, CDR2 SASEGT. The germline V and J ends were trimmed by 1 base and 0 bases, with 16 bases remaining between them. This CDR3 is 19 amino acids long. The DNA for the CDR3 is TGTGCCAGCAGTGAAGGGACAGCAAATTCTGTCTCTGGGGCCAACGTCCTGACTTTC. Encoded protein: CASSEGTANSVSGANVLTF.

The chain joins TRBV3-1 (or the pseudogene TRBV3-2) to TRBJ1-1; TRBD1 is a possible D gene (6 bases). CDR1 LGHDT and CDR2 YNNKEL come from the germline V gene (reference sequence). The CDR3 loop spans 12 amino acids. Trimming removed 5 bases at V and 5 bases at J, with 9 bases between. The CDR3 nucleotides are TGTGCCAGCAGCGTACAGGGAACTGAAGCTTTCTTT. This codes for CASSVQGTEAFF.

This clone was seen a few times. This chain links TRBV28 with TRBJ2-7; the D call may be TRBD1 or TRBD2 (5 bases each). This CDR3 contains 11 residues. The germline V and J ends were trimmed by 4 bases and 11 bases, with 12 bases remaining between them. Looked up from germline, CDR1 is MDHEN and CDR2 is SYDVKM. CDR3: CASSSGTREYF. The CDR3 coding sequence is TGTGCCAGCAGTTCCGGGACCCGGGAGTACTTC.

The chain links TRBV6-5 to TRBJ1-2; D possibly corresponds to TRBD1 (5 bases). This CDR3 is built from 13 residues. V lost 4 bases and J 2 bases, leaving 8 bases between the germline ends. Germline assignment: CDR1 MNHEY and CDR2 SVGAGI. The CDR3 DNA sequence: TGTGCCAGCAGTTTTCAGGGAAACTATGGCTACACCTTC. Amino acids: CASSFQGNYGYTF.

The chain recombines TRBV4-2 with TRBJ2-4; 7 bases are shared with TRBD2. Germline-derived CDR1 and CDR2 are LGHNA and YNFKEQ. The CDR3 length is 16 residues. The junction had 8 bases not matched to a gene; V was cut back by 3 bases and J by 3 bases. CDR3 DNA sequence: TGTGCCAGCAGCCAGGCTCCCGGACTAGGCAAAAACATTCAGTACTTC. Translation: CASSQAPGLGKNIQYF.

The table lists this clone with a few counts. The chain couples TRBV10-1 to TRBJ2-2; D not certain. CDR1 and CDR2 (germline): WNHNN, SYGVQD (reference sequence). The V end was cut by 6 bases, the J end by 2 bases, with 16 bases between. The CDR3 is 16 residues long. CDR3 in DNA: TGCGCCAGCAGCGCAATCAGGTCCCCTAACACCGGGGAGCTGTTTTTT. This gives the protein CASSAIRSPNTGELFF.

This clone was seen a few times. This sequence joins TRBV10-3 and TRBJ1-2; TRBD1 is a possible D gene (6 bases). Germline-derived CDR1 and CDR2 are ENHRY and SYGVKD. The CDR3 is made up of 13 amino acids. V dropped 5 bases and J dropped 5 bases, with 12 bases sitting between them. DNA for the CDR3: TGTGCCATCAGTTTGACAGGATTGTATGGCTACACCTTC. Translated: CAISLTGLYGYTF.

The chain is built from TRBV2 and TRBJ1-4; TRBD1 matches at 8 bases. The CDR3 has 13 residues. Germline loops: CDR1 SNHLY, CDR2 FYNNEI. The junction had 6 bases not matched to a gene; V was cut back by 7 bases and J by 8 bases. As DNA, the CDR3 is TGTGCCAGCAATGACAGGGGCAGCGAAAAACTGTTTTTT. Amino acid sequence: CASNDRGSEKLFF.

The chain uses TRBV28 and TRBJ2-6; D possibly corresponds to TRBD1 (5 bases). V lost 11 bases, J lost 0 bases, and 17 bases lay in between. Germline values: CDR1 MDHEN, CDR2 SYDVKM. The CDR3 covers 16 residues. This CDR3 reads CAAGTPGISGANVLTF. As DNA, the CDR3 is TGTGCCGCAGGTACGCCAGGGATCTCTGGGGCCAACGTCCTGACTTTC.

As for this clone: The germline gene is not matched at one end of the junction; a read error may be the cause. This chain joins TRBV18 and TRBJ1-1, with 7 bases fitting TRBD1. The CDR3 runs 15 residues. Germline-derived CDR1 and CDR2 are KGHSH and LQKENI. CDR3 in DNA: TGTGCCAGCTCCCCACGACAGGGCTCGGACACTGAAGCTTTCTTT. It specifies CASSPRQGSDTEAFF.

The table lists this clone with a count of one. This sequence joins TRBV19 and TRBJ2-2; D ambiguous. CDR1 is LNHDA, CDR2 SQIVND, per germline (reference sequence). The V and J ends lost 8 bases and 0 bases respectively, with 13 bases between them. The CDR3 contains 15 residues. In nucleotides, the CDR3 is TGTGCCAGTTTGCAACAGTACGCGAACACCGGGGAGCTGTTTTTT. Translation: CASLQQYANTGELFF.

The chain joins TRBV24-1 to TRBJ2-1; the D gene is possibly TRBD1 (6 bases). Trimming shortened V by 4 bases and J by 10 bases, and 10 bases separated the two germline ends. The length of the CDR3 is 12 residues. The germline gives CDR1 KGHDR, CDR2 SFDVKD. This chain's CDR3 is CATSDRGFEQFF. As DNA, the CDR3 is TGTGCCACCAGTGACAGGGGATTCGAGCAGTTCTTC.

The chain combines TRBV2 with TRBJ1-2; D is unclear. Deletions cut 0 bases from V and 4 bases from J, with 12 bases between. Germline CDR1 is SNHLY and CDR2 is FYNNEI. This CDR3 contains 15 residues. This chain's CDR3 is CASSEALVISYGYTF. CDR3 nucleotides: TGTGCCAGCAGTGAAGCGCTCGTGATTAGCTATGGCTACACCTTC. The entire variable domain, with the rest obtained from reference TRBV2 and TRBJ1-2, is as follows: EPEVTQTPSHQVTQMGQEVILRCVPISNHLYFYWYRQILGQKVEFLVSFYNNEISEKSEIFDDQFSVERPDGSNFTLKIRSTKLEDSAMYFCASSEALVISYGYTFGSGTRLTVV.